The 31 T cell receptor beta chains below were found in one sample sequenced in a study of T cells in women clearing cervical HPV infection. This table comes from immunoSEQ multiplex PCR, and its TCRdb copy is limited to in-frame clones, with some not included. In all, the sample yields under 35,000 clones. Sequencing was done on a sample of blood buffy coat. The origin of the receptors is a woman between 18 and 70 years old with a cervical HPV16 infection that either progressed to CIN3+ or cleared (not recorded which).

Details on this clone: The read stops 3 residues short of the end of the CDR3; the missing end is completed from the germline J gene. The rearrangement links TRBV6-2 or TRBV6-3 to TRBJ1-5, with TRBD1 identical over 7 bases. V gave up 6 bases and J gave up 0 bases; unmatched junction bases: 5. There are 15 residues in the CDR3. Germline CDR1 and CDR2: MNHEY and SVGEGT. The part of the CDR3 DNA that was read is TGTGCCAGCAGAAGGGACAGCTATAGCAATCAGCCC. Translating gives CASRRDSYSNQP. In full, the CDR3 reads CASRRDSYSNQPQHF.

About this clone: With the read ending 3 residues before the CDR3 end, the germline J gene is used to fill in that end. The chain has TRBV20-1 and TRBJ2-1; perhaps TRBD2 as D (6 bases). Trimming pared 3 bases from V and 1 base from J, leaving 10 bases between. The CDR3 is 14 amino acids. Germline CDR1 and CDR2: DFQATT and SNEGSKA (reference sequence). The CDR3 DNA, read in part, is TGCAGTGCTAGTCTGGCGGGATCCTACAATGAG. Translating it yields CSASLAGSYNE. The CDR3 in full is CSASLAGSYNEQFF.

About this clone itself: The read ends 3 residues shy of where the CDR3 ends; the end is completed using the germline J gene. The V and J genes are TRBV18 and TRBJ2-5, with TRBD1 matching 7 bases. The CDR3 has 16 residues. The germline V gene has CDR1 KGHSH and CDR2 LQKENI. V lost 3 bases to trimming and J lost 0 bases; unmatched junction nucleotides: 7. CDR3 loop: CASSPKGQTYQETQYF. CDR3 DNA, as far as it was read: TGTGCCAGCTCACCGAAGGGACAGACGTACCAAGAGACC.

About this clone: With the read ending 3 residues before the CDR3 end, the germline J gene is used to fill in that end. The rearrangement joins TRBV4-1 to TRBJ2-3, with a weak D call TRBD2 (5 bases). There are 14 residues in the CDR3. CDR1 and CDR2 (germline): MGHRA, YSYEKL. V was trimmed by 1 base and J by 5 bases, leaving 10 bases between them. The CDR3 DNA, read in part, is TGCGCCAGCAGCCAAGGAGCTGAGGGAGATACG. It specifies CASSQGAEGDT. The entire CDR3 protein is CASSQGAEGDTQYF.

About this clone itself: From the germline J gene comes the end of the CDR3, since the read stops 3 residues before it. The chain is built from TRBV4-2 and TRBJ2-7; 9 bases line up with TRBD2. Germline CDR1 is LGHNA and CDR2 is YNFKEQ. V lost 1 base, J lost 2 bases, and 9 bases stayed unmatched. This CDR3 contains 17 residues. CDR3 DNA, as far as it was read: TGTGCCAGCAGCCAAGTAAGGGGGCGGGGGGGGGCCTACGAG. It encodes CASSQVRGRGGAYE. The full CDR3 reads CASSQVRGRGGAYEQYF.

On this clone: With the read ending 3 residues before the CDR3 end, the germline J gene is used to fill in that end. This sequence joins TRBV11-3 and TRBJ1-1; D perhaps matches TRBD1 (5 bases). The germline V and J ends were trimmed by 0 bases and 4 bases, with 9 bases remaining between them. In germline, CDR1 is SGHNT, CDR2 YENEEA. This CDR3 has 14 amino acids. The CDR3 bases that were read are TGTGCCAGCAGCTTAGAGGGGCGGGGCACTGAA. Residues: CASSLEGRGTE. The whole CDR3 sequence reads CASSLEGRGTEAFF.

CDR3 DNA (partial): TGTGCCAGCACCCCAAGGGGGTTAGCCAAAAACATT. Amino acids: CASTPRGLAKNI. The whole CDR3 reads CASTPRGLAKNIQYF. J is TRBJ2-4 and V is TRBV28; D perhaps matches TRBD1 (6 bases). The CDR3 end falls 3 residues outside the read, so it is completed with the germline J gene. V shed 7 bases and J shed 0 bases, with 13 bases lying between them. The V gene's germline CDR1 is MDHEN and CDR2 SYDVKM. There are 15 residues in the CDR3.

Comment on this clone: The read falls 3 residues short of the CDR3 end, and the missing part is taken from the germline J gene. This chain links TRBV30 with TRBJ2-7; the match to TRBD1 covers 9 bases. The CDR3 length is 15 residues. Germline CDR1 and CDR2: GTSNPN and SVGIG (reference sequence). V was clipped by 2 bases and J by 4 bases; unmatched bases: 9. The CDR3 region is CAWSSTGTGKYEQYF. CDR3 DNA, as far as it was read: TGTGCCTGGAGTTCTACCGGGACAGGGAAATACGAG.

As to this clone: The read ends 3 residues early relative to the CDR3; the germline J gene fills the gap. V and J are TRBV7-9 and TRBJ1-4; the D gene is possibly TRBD1 (6 bases). CDR3 length: 14 amino acids. CDR1 and CDR2 from the germline V gene are SEHNR and FQNEAQ (reference sequence). V lost 8 bases, J lost 1 base, and 11 bases lay in between. CDR3 DNA (partial): TGTGCCAGCGGATCCAGGGGAACTAATGAAAAA. It translates to CASGSRGTNEK. The entire CDR3 protein is CASGSRGTNEKLFF.

As to this clone: Coverage ceases 3 residues before the CDR3 finishes, and the germline J gene fills in the end. The V call is TRBV5-1, the J call TRBJ2-5; D call uncertain. The CDR3 has 11 amino acids. Germline V CDR1 and CDR2: SGHRS, YFSETQ. With 4 bases removed from V and 4 bases from J, the gap between germline ends came to 5 bases. Partial CDR3 DNA: TGCGCCAGCAGCAGGGTAGAGACC. Its protein product is CASSRVET. The full-length CDR3 reads as CASSRVETQYF.

A note on this clone: The read stops 3 residues short of the end of the CDR3; the missing end is completed from the germline J gene. This chain uses TRBV2 with TRBJ2-6; 9 bases match TRBD1. Trimming took 5 bases from V and 12 from J; bases not matched to a gene: 8. The CDR3 has 14 amino acids. The germline CDR1 and CDR2 sequences are SNHLY and FYNNEI. CDR3 DNA (partial): TGTGCCAGCAGTAACCGGGACAGGGTTCCCGTC. This translates into CASSNRDRVPV. The full CDR3 sequence reads CASSNRDRVPVLTF.

Concerning this clone itself: The DNA ends 3 residues before the CDR3 does, and the rest of the CDR3 is filled in from the germline J gene. The chain carries TRBV19 and TRBJ2-1, with TRBD1 identical over 10 bases. The CDR3 totals 14 residues. Trimming removed 3 bases from V and 7 bases from J; junction bases left unmatched: 3. Germline V gene data show CDR1 as LNHDA and CDR2 as SQIVND (reference sequence). The CDR3 sequence: CASSMGQGRNEQFF. The sequenced part of the CDR3 DNA is TGTGCCAGTAGTATGGGACAGGGGAGGAATGAG. Supplemented by reference TRBV19 and TRBJ2-1, the full variable domain reads DGGITQSPKYLFRKEGQNVTLSCEQNLNHDAMYWYRQDPGQGLRLIYYSQIVNDFQKGDIAEGYSVSREKKESFPLTVTSAQKNPTAFYLCASSMGQGRNEQFFGPGTRLTVL.

The CDR3 DNA, read in part, is TGTGCCAGCAGCTTCGCCGGGACTACGACCGGGGAG. Amino acids: CASSFAGTTTGE. The full CDR3 sequence reads CASSFAGTTTGELFF. The chain carries TRBV11-3 and TRBJ2-2; 7 nucleotides agree with TRBD2. The DNA ends 3 residues before the CDR3 does, and the rest of the CDR3 is filled in from the germline J gene. The CDR3 is made up of 15 amino acids. Per the germline V gene, CDR1 is SGHNT and CDR2 is YENEEA. The trim removed 3 bases at V and 5 bases at J, leaving 6 bases unmatched.

For this clone: The read stops 3 residues short of the end of the CDR3; the missing end is completed from the germline J gene. The V gene is TRBV19, the J gene TRBJ2-5; 7 nucleotides match TRBD1. After removal of 6 bases from V and 4 bases from J, the junction contained 17 bases not matched to a gene. CDR3 length: 17 amino acids. Germline V gene lookup returns CDR1 LNHDA and CDR2 SQIVND (reference sequence). Here the CDR3 reads CASRTRSRDSVGETQYF. The CDR3 DNA, read in part, is TGTGCCAGTAGAACCCGTTCCCGGGACAGCGTTGGAGAGACC. The whole variable domain, remainder taken from reference TRBV19 and TRBJ2-5, is DGGITQSPKYLFRKEGQNVTLSCEQNLNHDAMYWYRQDPGQGLRLIYYSQIVNDFQKGDIAEGYSVSREKKESFPLTVTSAQKNPTAFYLCASRTRSRDSVGETQYFGPGTRLLVL.

In the case of this clone: The read finishes 3 residues shy of the CDR3 end, and the germline J gene is used to complete it. The J gene is TRBJ1-1, the V gene TRBV23-1, with no clear D. TRBV23-1 is assigned to the ORF class and has an uncertain function. The V gene lost 1 base and the J gene lost 3 bases, with 9 bases spanning the gap. The CDR3 is made up of 14 amino acids. CDR3 DNA (partial): TGCGCCAGCAGTCAATGGGCACCTGACACTGAA. Protein product: CASSQWAPDTE. The complete CDR3 reads CASSQWAPDTEAFF.

Turning to this clone: The missing CDR3 end, 3 residues past where the read stops, is filled in from the germline J gene. The chain uses TRBV7-3 and TRBJ1-2; TRBD1 might be the D (5 bases). The germline V gene encodes CDR1 SGHTA and CDR2 FQGTGA. The CDR3 contains 15 residues. Incomplete CDR3 DNA: TGTGCCAGCAGCCAGGGTCTCCTTTCCACAGATACC. Its translation: CASSQGLLSTDT. The CDR3 reads in full as CASSQGLLSTDTYTF.

With respect to this clone: The sequence runs out 3 residues before the end of the CDR3; the remainder is reconstructed from the germline J gene. The J gene is TRBJ1-2, the V gene TRBV18; unclear D gene. The CDR3 runs 15 residues. CDR1 and CDR2 (germline): KGHSH, LQKENI. The CDR3 bases that were read are TGTGCCAGCTCACCGCCCTTGGTTCGCACAGATACC. This translates into CASSPPLVRTDT. The whole CDR3 sequence reads CASSPPLVRTDTYTF. Complete variable domain (other parts from reference TRBV18 and TRBJ1-2): NAGVMQNPRHLVRRRGQEARLRCSPMKGHSHVYWYRQLPEEGLKFMVYLQKENIIDESGMPKERFSAEFPKEGPSILRIQQVVRGDSAAYFCASSPPLVRTDTYTFGSGTRLTVV.

In the case of this clone: The read ends 3 residues before the CDR3 terminus; that terminus is restored from the germline J gene. This chain connects TRBV10-2 to TRBJ2-3, with D maybe TRBD1 (5 bases). Germline V CDR1 and CDR2: WSHSY, SAAADI. The V and J ends lost 4 bases and 2 bases respectively, with 16 bases between them. The CDR3 contains 16 residues. The sequenced CDR3 bases are TGCGCCAGCAGTGCGGGCGGAACAGGAGTCACAGATACG. Its translation is CASSAGGTGVTDT. The complete CDR3 sequence is CASSAGGTGVTDTQYF.

A word on this clone: The read comes to an end 3 residues before the CDR3 does, leaving the germline J gene to fill in the end. The chain employs TRBV30 and TRBJ1-6; 9 nucleotides match TRBD1. The germline V gene has CDR1 GTSNPN and CDR2 SVGIG (reference sequence). With V trimmed by 0 bases and J by 6 bases, 18 bases remained unmatched. The CDR3 has 20 residues. Incomplete CDR3 DNA: TGTGCCTGGAGTGTAAGTAAGGACAGGGGTCTCCTTGGGGGTAATTCACCC. This gives the protein CAWSVSKDRGLLGGNSP. The entire CDR3 protein reads CAWSVSKDRGLLGGNSPLHF. Full variable domain (remainder filled in from reference TRBV30 and TRBJ1-6): SQTIHQWPATLVQPVGSPLSLECTVEGTSNPNLYWYRQAAGRGLQLLFYSVGIGQISSEVPQNLSASRPQDRQFILSSKKLLLSDSGFYLCAWSVSKDRGLLGGNSPLHFGNGTRLTVT.

A remark on this clone: The CDR3 goes on 3 residues after the read ends, and that part is filled in from the germline J gene. Other DNA sequences within the sample encode an identical CDR3. V gene TRBV5-1 combines with J gene TRBJ1-3; TRBD1 matches 7 bases. This CDR3 is built from 16 residues. Germline trimming cut 4 bases from V and 0 bases from J; bases unmatched to any gene: 7. From germline, CDR1 is SGHRS and CDR2 YFSETQ. The CDR3 is CASSIGGPFSGNTIYF. Partial CDR3 DNA: TGCGCCAGCAGCATAGGGGGCCCCTTCTCTGGAAACACC.

With respect to this clone: The read halts 3 residues ahead of the CDR3 end, with the missing end drawn from the germline J gene. This sequence joins TRBV7-9 and TRBJ1-2, with 8 bases aligning to TRBD1. CDR1 is SEHNR and CDR2 is FQNEAQ in the germline V gene (reference sequence). This CDR3 is built from 15 residues. The sequenced part of the CDR3 DNA is TGTGCCAGCAGCTTAGGACAGGGGAGAACAGATACC. It translates to CASSLGQGRTDT. The whole CDR3 reads CASSLGQGRTDTYTF. The full variable domain, its missing parts supplied by reference TRBV7-9 and TRBJ1-2, is DTGVSQNPRHKITKRGQNVTFRCDPISEHNRLYWYRQTLGQGPEFLTYFQNEAQLEKSRLLSDRFSAERPKGSFSTLEIQRTEQGDSAMYLCASSLGQGRTDTYTFGSGTRLTVV.

With respect to this clone: Coverage ceases 3 residues before the CDR3 finishes, and the germline J gene fills in the end. The chain joins TRBV7-2 to TRBJ2-7; the D is unclear. The V end was cut by 8 bases, the J end by 0 bases, with 8 bases between. Germline V gives CDR1 SGHTA, CDR2 FQGNSA. The CDR3 totals 12 residues. The CDR3 spells CASRQDSYEQYF. Partial CDR3 DNA: TGTGCCAGCCGTCAGGACTCCTACGAG.

Points on this clone: The CDR3 end is not reached by the read, which stops 3 residues before it; the germline J gene fills it in. The chain has TRBV5-1 and TRBJ1-1, with a tentative D call TRBD1 (5 bases). Trimming stripped 2 bases from V and 1 base from J, with 9 bases between. This CDR3 is built from 14 residues. The germline V gene encodes CDR1 SGHRS and CDR2 YFSETQ. The CDR3 sequence: CASSLTTENTEAFF. The CDR3 DNA, read in part, is TGCGCCAGCAGCTTAACGACAGAGAACACTGAA.

Notes on this clone: The sequence runs out 3 residues before the end of the CDR3; the remainder is reconstructed from the germline J gene. Other DNA sequences in this sample translate to the same CDR3. The rearrangement uses TRBV18 and TRBJ1-6; D perhaps matches TRBD1 (6 bases). CDR3 length: 15 amino acids. The germline gives CDR1 KGHSH, CDR2 LQKENI. Trimming left V 6 bases short and J 8 bases short, with 17 bases between. The covered CDR3 bases are TGTGCCAGCTCGCCCGTGGGGGCGGTGGATTCACCC. Residues: CASSPVGAVDSP. The full-length CDR3 reads as CASSPVGAVDSPLHF.

Details on this clone: The sequence runs out 3 residues before the end of the CDR3; the remainder is reconstructed from the germline J gene. The genes are TRBV14 and TRBJ2-7; maybe TRBD1 (5 bases). This CDR3 contains 18 residues. V lost 1 base to trimming and J lost 2 bases, with 21 bases between them. Germline-derived CDR1 and CDR2 are SGHDN and FVKESK. The DNA read from the CDR3 is TGTGCCAGCAGCCAAGTAAGGGGCCCCAGGACGATACCCTACGAG. Translating gives CASSQVRGPRTIPYE. The CDR3 in full is CASSQVRGPRTIPYEQYF.

About this clone itself: The read comes to an end 3 residues before the CDR3 does, leaving the germline J gene to fill in the end. The V and J genes are TRBV10-3 and TRBJ2-5, with a weak D call TRBD1 (6 bases). This CDR3 region has 13 residues. The V gene's germline CDR1 is ENHRY and CDR2 SYGVKD. With 6 bases removed from V and 0 bases from J, the gap between germline ends came to 8 bases. The DNA read from the CDR3 is TGTGCCATCAGGGGGGACAACCAAGAGACC. It is translated as CAIRGDNQET. The whole CDR3 sequence reads CAIRGDNQETQYF.

CDR3 DNA (partial): TGTGCCAGCAGTAGGACAGGCCCAGGGCAAGAGACG. This translates into CASSRTGPGQET. The full CDR3 protein is CASSRTGPGQETQYF. The chain links TRBV6-2 or TRBV6-3 to TRBJ2-3; 7 nucleotides agree with TRBD1. The CDR3 end falls 3 residues outside the read, so it is completed with the germline J gene. The germline gives CDR1 MNHEY, CDR2 SVGEGT. The CDR3 totals 15 residues.

About this clone itself: The read stops 3 residues short of the end of the CDR3; the missing end is completed from the germline J gene. The chain links TRBV5-1 to TRBJ2-1; the match to TRBD2 covers 9 bases. The ends lost 0 bases at V and 7 bases at J; junction bases unmatched: 8. The germline gives CDR1 SGHRS, CDR2 YFSETQ. This CDR3 is built from 16 residues. CDR3 residues: CASSLAAGGYPNEQFF. CDR3 bases read: TGCGCCAGCAGCTTGGCAGCGGGGGGCTACCCGAATGAG.

Comment on this clone: The read halts 3 residues ahead of the CDR3 end, with the missing end drawn from the germline J gene. The chain has TRBV7-2 and TRBJ1-6; 11 nucleotides align to TRBD1. The germline V gene encodes CDR1 SGHTA and CDR2 FQGNSA. Trimming took 1 base from V and 10 from J; bases not matched to a gene: 3. This CDR3 has 15 residues. The CDR3: CASSLGTGGRSPLHF. The sequenced CDR3 bases are TGTGCCAGCAGCTTAGGGACAGGGGGCCGGTCACCC.

Worth noting for this clone: From the germline J gene comes the end of the CDR3, since the read stops 3 residues before it. The rearrangement links TRBV18 to TRBJ1-3; possible D gene TRBD1, 5 bases. The germline V and J ends were trimmed by 2 bases and 0 bases, with 17 bases remaining between them. The CDR3 runs to 18 residues. Germline CDR1 is KGHSH and CDR2 is LQKENI. The DNA read from the CDR3 is TGTGCCAGCTCACCAGAGGGGAAGTTGGCGATCTCTGGAAACACC. This sequence encodes CASSPEGKLAISGNT. The CDR3 in its entirety is CASSPEGKLAISGNTIYF.

Worth noting for this clone: The read halts 3 residues ahead of the CDR3 end, with the missing end drawn from the germline J gene. The V and J genes are TRBV5-1 and TRBJ1-4; D possibly corresponds to TRBD1 (5 bases). Trimming cost V 3 bases and J 5 bases, with 17 bases left between them. The CDR3 loop spans 16 amino acids. Per the germline V gene, CDR1 is SGHRS and CDR2 is YFSETQ. The CDR3: CASSSGPVGENEKLFF. CDR3 DNA (partial): TGCGCCAGCAGCTCAGGGCCCGTGGGAGAAAATGAAAAA.